These 28 T cell receptor beta chains were sequenced from one sample in a study of blood T cell repertoires in COVID-19. The assay was immunoSEQ multiplex PCR, and TCRdb's table has in-frame clones only and misses some. In the table there are about 490,000 clones, 80% to 90% of which are singletons. Material for sequencing was peripheral blood. The source is a human donor in a cohort sampled during active COVID-19.

V is TRBV2 and J is TRBJ2-2, with TRBD2 identical over 8 bases. V trimming: 5 bases; J trimming: 4 bases; junction bases outside the gene matches: 6. Germline V gene sequence: CDR1 SNHLY, CDR2 FYNNEI. The CDR3 consists of 15 residues. The CDR3 DNA is TGTGCCAGCAGTCAAGTAGCGGGGAGCACCGGGGAGCTGTTTTTT. Encoded protein: CASSQVAGSTGELFF.

As to this clone: At one of its ends the junction is not consistent with the germline gene, which may arise from a read error. The genes are TRBV30 and TRBJ2-6; TRBD2 might be the D (5 bases). CDR3 size: 11 residues. Germline CDR1 and CDR2: GTSNPN and SVGIG (reference sequence). The CDR3 here is CAWGFDPLRAF. The DNA for the CDR3 is TGTGCCTGGGGGTTTGATCCCCTGAGGGCTTTC.

The chain recombines TRBV5-1 with TRBJ2-1; D remains ambiguous. Germline loops: CDR1 SGHRS, CDR2 YFSETQ. This CDR3 spans 13 amino acids. V lost 4 bases to trimming and J lost 9 bases, with 14 bases between them. The CDR3 sequence: CASSPDPRSEQFF. CDR3 nucleotides: TGCGCCAGCAGCCCCGACCCTAGGAGTGAGCAGTTCTTC.

The V and J genes are TRBV10-3 and TRBJ1-4; 7 nucleotides line up with TRBD1. Germline CDR1 is ENHRY and CDR2 is SYGVKD. J lost 7 bases, V lost 1 base, and 9 bases had no gene match. The CDR3 runs 16 residues. CDR3 protein: CAISEFLEGAGEKLFF. The DNA of the CDR3 is TGTGCCATCAGTGAGTTTCTCGAGGGGGCGGGTGAAAAACTGTTTTTT.

In its sample, this clone was seen a few times. The CDR3: CATSRSGGRRLIAGNTIYF. The CDR3 DNA sequence: TGTGCCACCAGCCGATCAGGGGGGAGGAGACTTATAGCTGGAAACACCATATATTTT. The chain couples TRBV15 to TRBJ1-3, with 7 bases aligning to TRBD1. The ends lost 5 bases at V and 2 bases at J; junction bases unmatched: 18. Germline V lookup: CDR1 LNHNV, CDR2 YYDKDF (reference sequence). CDR3 length equals 19 residues.

The chain is built from TRBV7-3 and TRBJ2-3; 15 bases are a match to TRBD2. Germline V gene data show CDR1 as SGHTA and CDR2 as FQGTGA. V trimming: 2 bases; J trimming: 3 bases; junction bases outside the gene matches: 3. The CDR3 extends over 17 amino acids. The chain's CDR3 is CASSLGLAGGFTDTQYF. The CDR3 DNA reads TGTGCCAGCAGCTTAGGACTAGCGGGAGGGTTTACAGATACGCAGTATTTT.

The chain employs TRBV19 and TRBJ1-5; the match to TRBD1 covers 9 bases. The CDR3 consists of 17 residues. The trim removed 5 bases at V and 3 bases at J, leaving 11 bases unmatched. Germline V gene data show CDR1 as LNHDA and CDR2 as SQIVND (reference sequence). In DNA, the CDR3 is TGTGCCAGTAGTCCGAGACGGGGACAGGGCTACAATCAGCCCCAGCATTTT. Translated: CASSPRRGQGYNQPQHF.

This clone was counted once. The chain uses TRBV6-2 or TRBV6-3 and TRBJ1-1; D is unresolved. Trimming stripped 3 bases from V and 7 bases from J, with 9 bases between. Per germline, CDR1 MNHEY and CDR2 SVGEGT. The CDR3 sequence is 12 residues long. The CDR3 DNA is TGTGCCAGCAGTTATGATCGGGGTGAAGCTTTCTTT. This codes for CASSYDRGEAFF.

This chain joins TRBV18 and TRBJ1-4; the match to TRBD1 covers 11 bases. The CDR3 contains 15 residues. Germline CDR1 KGHSH, CDR2 LQKENI. V gave up 4 bases and J gave up 6 bases; unmatched junction bases: 4. The CDR3 DNA reads as TGTGCCAGCTCACGGACAGGGGGCGTAGATGAAAAACTGTTTTTT. Translating it yields CASSRTGGVDEKLFF.

Comment on this clone: The junction does not match germline at one end; this may be a read error. The V and J genes are TRBV9 and TRBJ2-1; 12 bases agree with TRBD2. The CDR3 runs 15 residues. Germline V gene sequence: CDR1 SGDLS, CDR2 YYNGEE. CDR3 DNA: TGTGCCAGCAGCGCCAGACTAGCGGGAGTGCCCCATCAGCTCTTC. It translates to CASSARLAGVPHQLF.

The table lists this clone with a few counts. The chain carries TRBV25-1 and TRBJ2-7, with D possibly TRBD1 on 5 matching bases. V was shortened by 7 bases and J by 2 bases, with 6 bases between the two germline ends. CDR1 and CDR2 (germline): MGHDK, SYGVNS. CDR3 length: 11 amino acids. CDR3: CASKGAYEQYF. The CDR3 DNA sequence: TGTGCCAGCAAAGGGGCCTACGAGCAGTACTTC.

The chain has TRBV3-1 (or the pseudogene TRBV3-2) and TRBJ2-1; D is possibly TRBD2 (5 bases). This CDR3 is 13 amino acids long. Germline V gene data show CDR1 as LGHDT and CDR2 as YNNKEL (reference sequence). Trimming shortened V by 3 bases and J by 10 bases, and 13 bases separated the two germline ends. The DNA for the CDR3 is TGTGCCAGCAGCCACGGCGGGTTAGGAGAGCAGTTCTTC. This encodes CASSHGGLGEQFF.

The gene calls are TRBV9 and TRBJ2-7, with 7 bases aligning to TRBD1. This CDR3 contains 16 residues. Trimming at V came to 3 bases and at J to 0 bases, leaving 9 bases not matched to a gene. Germline values: CDR1 SGDLS, CDR2 YYNGEE. CDR3 loop: CASSASWDSVSYEQYF. Written as DNA, the CDR3 is TGTGCCAGCAGCGCGTCCTGGGACAGCGTCTCCTACGAGCAGTACTTC.

CDR3 in DNA: TGCAGCGCGGGACAGGCGGACACCGGGGAGCTGTTTTTT. This sequence encodes CSAGQADTGELFF. This sequence joins TRBV29-1 and TRBJ2-2; 8 bases align to TRBD1. This CDR3 has 13 residues. Germline loops: CDR1 SQVTM, CDR2 ANQGSEA. The V segment lost 7 bases and the J segment 3 bases; nucleotides outside the gene matches: 4.

This chain joins TRBV7-2 and TRBJ2-3, with 14 nucleotides matching TRBD2. The CDR3 is made up of 17 amino acids. Germline-derived CDR1 and CDR2 are SGHTA and FQGNSA. Germline trimming cut 5 bases from V and 5 bases from J; bases unmatched to any gene: 9. The CDR3 spells CASSAKTSGRAGDTQYF. CDR3 bases: TGTGCCAGCAGCGCCAAGACTAGCGGGAGGGCCGGAGATACGCAGTATTTT.

V gene TRBV7-3 combines with J gene TRBJ2-1; 16 bases are shared with TRBD2. The CDR3 consists of 18 residues. CDR1 and CDR2 (germline): SGHTA, FQGTGA. The trim removed 5 bases at V and 7 bases at J, leaving 11 bases unmatched. CDR3 DNA: TGTGCCAGCAGCGGATCCGGGACTAGCGGGAGGGCCGGGAATGAGCAGTTCTTC. Encoded protein: CASSGSGTSGRAGNEQFF.

As DNA, the CDR3 is TGTGCCAGCAGTGATCGCGGCGGGAGTCGCGAGACCCAGTACTTC. It encodes CASSDRGGSRETQYF. V and J are TRBV2 and TRBJ2-5, with 7 bases identical to TRBD2. Trimming took 3 bases from V and 5 from J; bases not matched to a gene: 9. This CDR3 has 15 residues. Germline lookup yields CDR1 SNHLY and CDR2 FYNNEI.

The count of this clone is one. CDR3 sequence (DNA): TGTGCCAGCAGCTTAACGGGTCAAGATCTCTACGAGCAGTACTTC. Translated: CASSLTGQDLYEQYF. V and J are TRBV7-8 and TRBJ2-7, with D unresolved. Germline CDR1 and CDR2: SGHVS and FQNEAQ. V lost 2 bases and J 3 bases, leaving 14 bases between the germline ends. The CDR3 loop spans 15 amino acids.

The chain couples TRBV5-5 to TRBJ2-2; 11 bases are shared with TRBD1. The V segment lost 2 bases and the J segment 7 bases; nucleotides outside the gene matches: 10. Per germline, CDR1 SGHKS and CDR2 YYEKEE (reference sequence). The CDR3 length is 17 residues. Here the CDR3 reads CASSFPDRGRSGGELFF. The CDR3 nucleotides read TGTGCCAGCAGCTTTCCGGACAGGGGGCGCTCCGGCGGGGAGCTGTTTTTT.

The V call is TRBV28, the J call TRBJ2-2, with a possible D match to TRBD1 (5 bases). V lost 4 bases to trimming and J lost 6 bases, with 6 bases between them. The CDR3 has 12 amino acids. Germline CDR1 reads MDHEN; CDR2 reads SYDVKM. The CDR3 DNA reads as TGTGCCAGCAGTTCCAGGGCCGGGGAGCTGTTTTTT. It encodes CASSSRAGELFF. The full variable domain, with the rest looked up from reference TRBV28 and TRBJ2-2, is DVKVTQSSRYLVKRTGEKVFLECVQDMDHENMFWYRQDPGLGLRLIYFSYDVKMKEKGDIPEGYSVSREKKERFSLILESASTNQTSMYLCASSSRAGELFFGEGSRLTVL.

The rearrangement uses TRBV2 and TRBJ1-5, with 8 positions matching TRBD1. V was clipped by 9 bases and J by 6 bases; unmatched bases: 10. The CDR3 is 14 amino acids. Germline CDR1 is SNHLY and CDR2 is FYNNEI. CDR3 residues: CASLKTGAGQPQHF. DNA of the CDR3: TGTGCCAGTCTCAAGACAGGGGCAGGTCAGCCCCAGCATTTT.

With respect to this clone: Other DNA sequences from this sample encode an identical CDR3 as well. The gene calls are TRBV7-2 and TRBJ2-3, with D uncertain. Looked up from germline, CDR1 is SGHTA and CDR2 is FQGNSA. V was pared by 1 base and J by 1 base, with 6 bases between. This CDR3 spans 14 amino acids. The CDR3 is CASSLDRGTDTQYF. CDR3 coding DNA: TGTGCCAGCAGCTTAGACCGGGGCACAGATACGCAGTATTTT.

This clone was detected once. The chain couples TRBV28 to TRBJ2-7; the D gene is possibly TRBD1 (5 bases). Trimming took off 7 bases at V and 5 bases at J, with 12 bases between the two ends. This CDR3 region has 12 residues. Germline V gene lookup returns CDR1 MDHEN and CDR2 SYDVKM. The CDR3 nucleotides read TGTGCCAGCACCGACAGAGTCCACGAGCAGTACTTC. Translating it yields CASTDRVHEQYF.

The gene calls are TRBV27 and TRBJ2-7, with 11 bases matching TRBD1. J lost 5 bases, V lost 4 bases, and 7 bases had no gene match. This CDR3 is 15 amino acids long. The germline V gene encodes CDR1 MNHEY and CDR2 SMNVEV (reference sequence). CDR3 residues: CASSWYGQGADEQYF. CDR3 bases: TGTGCCAGCAGTTGGTACGGACAGGGGGCTGACGAGCAGTACTTC.

The gene calls are TRBV5-6 and TRBJ2-5; perhaps TRBD1 as D (5 bases). The CDR3 has 15 residues. The V end was cut by 1 base, the J end by 0 bases, with 10 bases between. CDR1 and CDR2 from the germline V gene are SGHDT and YYEEEE. CDR3 region: CASSLRQLYQETQYF. The CDR3 nucleotides are TGTGCCAGCAGCTTGAGACAGCTGTACCAAGAGACCCAGTACTTC.

This chain links TRBV18 with TRBJ1-1; no definite D call. V gave up 1 base and J gave up 4 bases, with 10 bases separating them. The germline CDR1 and CDR2 sequences are KGHSH and LQKENI. The CDR3 is 14 residues long. This chain's CDR3 is CASSPLEASTEAFF. CDR3 nucleotide sequence: TGTGCCAGCTCACCACTAGAGGCGAGCACTGAAGCTTTCTTT.

The V gene is TRBV11-2, the J gene TRBJ1-2; D is possibly TRBD1 (5 bases). Germline CDR1 SGHAT, CDR2 FQNNGV. The V end was cut by 5 bases, the J end by 7 bases, with 14 bases between. This CDR3 contains 13 residues. CDR3 protein: CASSPGTRGGYTF. The CDR3 bases are TGTGCCAGCAGCCCGGGGACTCGGGGTGGCTACACCTTC.

About this clone: The germline gene is not matched at one end of the junction; a read error may be the cause. The chain joins TRBV7-7 to TRBJ1-1; 8 nucleotides agree with TRBD1. This CDR3 is built from 14 residues. Germline V gives CDR1 SSHAT, CDR2 FNYEAQ (reference sequence). CDR3 protein: CASSQGAGNTEAFF. CDR3 sequence (DNA): TGTGCTAGCAGCCAGGGGGCCGGGAACACTGAAGCTTTCTTT.